This T cell receptor (beta chain) comes out of a study of OX40 agonist ivuxolimab in advanced cancers. Overall study: Dose-escalation patients were diagnosed with hepatocellular carcinoma, melanoma, renal cell cancer or head and neck cancer. Study observations and caveats: With doses of 0.1 to 3.0 mg/kg, CD4+ and CD8+ blood T cells had undergone clonal expansion by week 6.

Samples were taken at baseline and on day 1 of cycles 4 and 7. Germline loops: CDR1 SGHRS, CDR2 YFSETQ. The germline V and J ends were trimmed by 5 bases and 0 bases, with 6 bases remaining between them. The CDR3 length is 14 residues. The table came from immunoSEQ multiplex PCR; TCRdb's copy has only in-frame clones and leaves some out. Of some 65,000 clones listed, about nine tenths are singletons. On this clone itself: Antigen: not known.

The sequencing used CD4+ or CD8+ T cells sorted from blood, collected in a trial of the OX40 agonist ivuxolimab. The rearrangement links TRBV5-1 to TRBJ2-6; D gene ambiguous. The source of this sequence is an adult with an advanced solid tumor such as melanoma, head and neck, liver or kidney cancer. The CDR3 region is CASSSASGANVLTF. The CDR3 region has the DNA TGCGCCAGCAGTTCCGCCTCTGGGGCCAACGTCCTGACTTTC.